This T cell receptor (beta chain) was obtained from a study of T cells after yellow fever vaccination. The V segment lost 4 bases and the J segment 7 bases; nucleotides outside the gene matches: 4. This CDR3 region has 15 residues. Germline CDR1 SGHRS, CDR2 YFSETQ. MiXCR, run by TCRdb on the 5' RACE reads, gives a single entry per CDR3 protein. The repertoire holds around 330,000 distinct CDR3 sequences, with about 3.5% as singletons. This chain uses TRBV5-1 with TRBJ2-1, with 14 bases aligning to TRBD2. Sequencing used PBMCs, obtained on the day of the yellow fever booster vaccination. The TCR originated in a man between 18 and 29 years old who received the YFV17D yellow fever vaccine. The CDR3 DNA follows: TGCGCCAGCAGCCGGGGACTAGCGGGGGCAAATGAGCAGTTCTTC. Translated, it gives CASSRGLAGANEQFF.